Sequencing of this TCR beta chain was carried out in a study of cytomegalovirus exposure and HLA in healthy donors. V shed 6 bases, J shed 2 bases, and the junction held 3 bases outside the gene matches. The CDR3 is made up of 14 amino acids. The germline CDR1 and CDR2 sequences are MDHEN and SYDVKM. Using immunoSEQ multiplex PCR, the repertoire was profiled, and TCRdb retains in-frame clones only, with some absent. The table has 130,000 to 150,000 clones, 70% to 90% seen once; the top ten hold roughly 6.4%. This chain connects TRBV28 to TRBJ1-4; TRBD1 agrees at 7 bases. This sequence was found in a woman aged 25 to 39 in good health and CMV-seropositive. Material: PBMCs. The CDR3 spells CASSLTGTNEKLFF. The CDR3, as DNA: TGTGCCAGCAGCCTGACAGGGACTAATGAAAAACTGTTTTTT.